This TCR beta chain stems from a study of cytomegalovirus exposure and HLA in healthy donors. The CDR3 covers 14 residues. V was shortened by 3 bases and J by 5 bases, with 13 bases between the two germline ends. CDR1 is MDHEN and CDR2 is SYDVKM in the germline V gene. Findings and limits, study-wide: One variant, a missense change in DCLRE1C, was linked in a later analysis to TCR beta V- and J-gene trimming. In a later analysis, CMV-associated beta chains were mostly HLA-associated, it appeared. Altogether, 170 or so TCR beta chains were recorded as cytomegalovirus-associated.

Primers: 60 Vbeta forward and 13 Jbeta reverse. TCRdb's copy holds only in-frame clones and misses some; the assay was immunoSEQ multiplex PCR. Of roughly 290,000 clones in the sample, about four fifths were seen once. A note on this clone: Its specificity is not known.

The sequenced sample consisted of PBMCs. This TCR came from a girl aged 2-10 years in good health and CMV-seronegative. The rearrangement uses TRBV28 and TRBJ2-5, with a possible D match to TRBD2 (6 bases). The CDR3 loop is CASSLMGGVETQYF. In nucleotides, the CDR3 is TGTGCCAGCAGTTTGATGGGGGGAGTGGAGACCCAGTACTTC.